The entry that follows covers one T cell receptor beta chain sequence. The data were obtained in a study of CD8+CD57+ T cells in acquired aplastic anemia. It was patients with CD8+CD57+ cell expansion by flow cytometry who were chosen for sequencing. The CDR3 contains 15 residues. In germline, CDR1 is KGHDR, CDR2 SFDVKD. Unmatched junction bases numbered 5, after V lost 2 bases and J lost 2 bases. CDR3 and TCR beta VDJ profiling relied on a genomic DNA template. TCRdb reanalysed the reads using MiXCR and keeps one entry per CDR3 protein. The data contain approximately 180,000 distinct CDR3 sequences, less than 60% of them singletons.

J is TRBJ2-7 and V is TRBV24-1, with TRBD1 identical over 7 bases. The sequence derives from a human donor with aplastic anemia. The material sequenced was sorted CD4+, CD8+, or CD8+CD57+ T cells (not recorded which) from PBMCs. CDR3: CATSDSGTVPYEQYF. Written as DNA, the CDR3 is TGTGCCACCAGTGATTCCGGGACAGTTCCCTACGAGCAGTACTTC.